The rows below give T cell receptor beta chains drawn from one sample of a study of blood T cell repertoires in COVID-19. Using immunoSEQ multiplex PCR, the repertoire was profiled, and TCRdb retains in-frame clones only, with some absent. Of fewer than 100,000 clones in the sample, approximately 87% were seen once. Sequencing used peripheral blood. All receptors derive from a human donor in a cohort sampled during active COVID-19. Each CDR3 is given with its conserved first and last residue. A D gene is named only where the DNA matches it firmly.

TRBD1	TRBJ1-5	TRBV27	CASSLGPITGGLNQPQHF	TGTGCCAGCAGTTTAGGCCCGATCACAGGGGGCCTAAATCAGCCCCAGCATTTT
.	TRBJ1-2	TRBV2	CASTYTTGYGYTF	TGTGCCAGCACCTACACTACAGGGTATGGCTACACCTTC
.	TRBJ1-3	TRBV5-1	CASSLSGIGNTIYF	TGCGCCAGCAGCTTGTCCGGGATTGGAAACACCATATATTTT
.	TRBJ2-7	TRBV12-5	CASYYYPSAYEQYF	TGTGCTAGTTATTACTACCCCTCAGCCTACGAGCAGTACTTC
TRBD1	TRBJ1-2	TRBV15	CATRDRVFPLVGYTF	TGTGCCACCCGGGACAGGGTATTTCCCCTGGTTGGCTACACCTTC
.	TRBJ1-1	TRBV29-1	CSVDDGGWNTEAFF	TGCAGCGTCGACGACGGGGGGTGGAACACTGAAGCTTTCTTT
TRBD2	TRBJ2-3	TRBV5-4	CASSFRLAGGRDTQYF	TGTGCCAGCAGCTTTAGGCTAGCGGGGGGGCGAGATACGCAGTATTTT
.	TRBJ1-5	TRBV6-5	CASIDGLQPQHF	TGTGCCAGCATCGACGGACTCCAGCCCCAGCATTTT
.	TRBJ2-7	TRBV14	CASSQVLGGEQYF	TGTGCCAGCAGCCAAGTTTTGGGAGGCGAGCAGTACTTC
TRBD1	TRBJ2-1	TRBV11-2	CASSLEGTVNNEQFF	TGTGCCAGCAGCTTAGAAGGGACAGTTAACAATGAGCAGTTCTTC